This T cell receptor (beta chain) was retrieved from a study of T-cell memory formation after mild COVID-19. Looking at the study overall: Clusters of TCRs were largely donor specific.

Regarding this clonotype: Its target is not known.

Germline V gene sequence: CDR1 SEHNR, CDR2 FQNEAQ (reference sequence). V lost 0 bases and J lost 14; bases outside the gene matches: 7. The length of the CDR3 is 14 residues. TCRdb reprocessed the 5' RACE reads with MiXCR, giving one entry per CDR3 protein. The sample holds some 600,000 distinct CDR3 sequences; 17% are singletons and the top ten take roughly 8%. Study-level results: There was a balanced CD4/CD8 profile in clones contracting day 15 to 85, and later expanders leaned CD4+. Pre-infection memory contained some responding clones, which suggested that cross-reactive memory had joined.

V and J are TRBV7-9 and TRBJ2-1; 10 positions agree with TRBD1. Sequences were obtained from PBMCs or a T cell subset sorted from them (not recorded which). This clonotype was obtained from an adult woman who had mild COVID-19 (a few samples of this study predate the infection). Cell type and time point are not known. Here the CDR3 reads CASSLASYGTGEFF. As DNA, the CDR3 is TGTGCCAGCAGCTTAGCATCTTACGGGACAGGGGAGTTCTTC.